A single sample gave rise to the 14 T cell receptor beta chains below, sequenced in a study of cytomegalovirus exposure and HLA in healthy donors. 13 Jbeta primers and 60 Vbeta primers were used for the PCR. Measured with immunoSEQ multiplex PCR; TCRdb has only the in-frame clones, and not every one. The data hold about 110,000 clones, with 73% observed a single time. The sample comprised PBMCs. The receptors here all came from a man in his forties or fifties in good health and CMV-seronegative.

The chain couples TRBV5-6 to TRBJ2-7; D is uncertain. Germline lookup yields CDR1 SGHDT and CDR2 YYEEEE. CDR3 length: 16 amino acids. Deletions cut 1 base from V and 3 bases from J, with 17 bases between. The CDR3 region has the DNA TGTGCCAGCAGCTTGAGATACAACTATTTCCACTACGAGCAGTACTTC. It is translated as CASSLRYNYFHYEQYF.

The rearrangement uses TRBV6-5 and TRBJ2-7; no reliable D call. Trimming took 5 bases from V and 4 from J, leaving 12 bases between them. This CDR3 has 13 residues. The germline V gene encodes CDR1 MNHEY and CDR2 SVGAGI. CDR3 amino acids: CASSTLAQYEQYF. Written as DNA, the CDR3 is TGTGCCAGCAGTACACTCGCACAGTACGAGCAGTACTTC.

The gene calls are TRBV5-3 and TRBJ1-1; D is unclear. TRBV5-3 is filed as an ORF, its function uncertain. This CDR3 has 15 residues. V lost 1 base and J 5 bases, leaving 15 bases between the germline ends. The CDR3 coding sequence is TGTGCCAGAAGCTTGATCCCCATGACCGGGACTGAAGCTTTCTTT. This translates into CARSLIPMTGTEAFF.

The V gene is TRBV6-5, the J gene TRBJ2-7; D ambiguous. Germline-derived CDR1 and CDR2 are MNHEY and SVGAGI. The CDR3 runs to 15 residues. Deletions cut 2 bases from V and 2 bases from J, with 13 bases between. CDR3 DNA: TGTGCCAGCAGTTACGGTAACAGTGTTACCTACGAGCAGTACTTC. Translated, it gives CASSYGNSVTYEQYF.

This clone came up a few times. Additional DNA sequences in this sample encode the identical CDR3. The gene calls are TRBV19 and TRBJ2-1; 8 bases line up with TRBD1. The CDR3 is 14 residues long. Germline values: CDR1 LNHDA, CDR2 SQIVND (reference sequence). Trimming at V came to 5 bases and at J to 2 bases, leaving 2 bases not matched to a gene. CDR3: CASSRTGPYNEQFF. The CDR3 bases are TGTGCCAGTAGTCGGACAGGGCCCTACAATGAGCAGTTCTTC.

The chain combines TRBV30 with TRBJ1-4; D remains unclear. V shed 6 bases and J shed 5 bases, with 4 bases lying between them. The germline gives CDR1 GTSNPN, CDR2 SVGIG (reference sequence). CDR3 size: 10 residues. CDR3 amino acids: CACENEKLFF. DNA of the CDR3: TGTGCCTGTGAGAATGAAAAACTGTTTTTT.

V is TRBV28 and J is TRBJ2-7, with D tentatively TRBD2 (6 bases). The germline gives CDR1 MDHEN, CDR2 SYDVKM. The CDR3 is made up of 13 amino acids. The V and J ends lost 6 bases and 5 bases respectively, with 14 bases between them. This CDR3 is CASSPVWRDEQYF. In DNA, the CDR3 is TGTGCCAGCAGCCCCGTTTGGAGGGACGAGCAGTACTTC.

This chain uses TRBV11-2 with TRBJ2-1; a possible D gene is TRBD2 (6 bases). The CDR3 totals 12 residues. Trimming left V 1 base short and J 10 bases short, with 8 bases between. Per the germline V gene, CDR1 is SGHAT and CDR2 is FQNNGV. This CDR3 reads CASSLVSGEQFF. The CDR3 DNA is TGTGCCAGCAGCTTAGTGAGCGGGGAGCAGTTCTTC.

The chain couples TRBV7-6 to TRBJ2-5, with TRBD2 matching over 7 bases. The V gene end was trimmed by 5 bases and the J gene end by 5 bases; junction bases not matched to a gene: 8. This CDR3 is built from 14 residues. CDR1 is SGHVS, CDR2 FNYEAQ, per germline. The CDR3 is CASSPAGVQETQYF. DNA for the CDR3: TGTGCCAGCAGCCCGGCGGGGGTCCAGGAGACCCAGTACTTC.

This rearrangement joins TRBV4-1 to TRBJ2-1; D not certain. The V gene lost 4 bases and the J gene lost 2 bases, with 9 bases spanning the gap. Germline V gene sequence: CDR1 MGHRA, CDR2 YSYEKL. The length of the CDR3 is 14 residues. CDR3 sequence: CASSLNSPYNEQFF. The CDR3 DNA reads TGCGCCAGCAGCCTAAATAGCCCCTACAATGAGCAGTTCTTC.

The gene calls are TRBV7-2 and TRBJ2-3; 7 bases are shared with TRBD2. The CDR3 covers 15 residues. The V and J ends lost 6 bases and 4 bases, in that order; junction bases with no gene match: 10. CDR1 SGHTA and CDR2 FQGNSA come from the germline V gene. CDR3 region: CASSRLAGGADTQYF. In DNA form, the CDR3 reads TGTGCCAGCAGTCGATTAGCGGGCGGTGCAGATACGCAGTATTTT.

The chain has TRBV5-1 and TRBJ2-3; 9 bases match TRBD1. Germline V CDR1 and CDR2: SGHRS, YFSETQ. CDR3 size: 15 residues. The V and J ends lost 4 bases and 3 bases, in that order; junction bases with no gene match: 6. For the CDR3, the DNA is TGCGCCAGCAGCGCTGGGACAGGGTGGACAGATACGCAGTATTTT. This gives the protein CASSAGTGWTDTQYF.

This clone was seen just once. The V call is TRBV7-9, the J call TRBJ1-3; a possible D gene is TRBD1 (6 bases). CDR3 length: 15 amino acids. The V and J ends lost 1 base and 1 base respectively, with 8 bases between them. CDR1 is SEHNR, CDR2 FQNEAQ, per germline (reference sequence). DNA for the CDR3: TGTGCCAGCAGCTTAGACAGGGTATCTGGAAACACCATATATTTT. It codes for CASSLDRVSGNTIYF.

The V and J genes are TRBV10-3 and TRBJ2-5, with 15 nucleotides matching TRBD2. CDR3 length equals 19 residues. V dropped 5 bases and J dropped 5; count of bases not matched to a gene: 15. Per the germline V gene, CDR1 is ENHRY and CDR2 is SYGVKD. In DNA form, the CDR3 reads TGTGCCATCAGTTCCCGGACTAGCGGGGGGGCCCTAGGTGGGGAGACCCAGTACTTC. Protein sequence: CAISSRTSGGALGGETQYF.